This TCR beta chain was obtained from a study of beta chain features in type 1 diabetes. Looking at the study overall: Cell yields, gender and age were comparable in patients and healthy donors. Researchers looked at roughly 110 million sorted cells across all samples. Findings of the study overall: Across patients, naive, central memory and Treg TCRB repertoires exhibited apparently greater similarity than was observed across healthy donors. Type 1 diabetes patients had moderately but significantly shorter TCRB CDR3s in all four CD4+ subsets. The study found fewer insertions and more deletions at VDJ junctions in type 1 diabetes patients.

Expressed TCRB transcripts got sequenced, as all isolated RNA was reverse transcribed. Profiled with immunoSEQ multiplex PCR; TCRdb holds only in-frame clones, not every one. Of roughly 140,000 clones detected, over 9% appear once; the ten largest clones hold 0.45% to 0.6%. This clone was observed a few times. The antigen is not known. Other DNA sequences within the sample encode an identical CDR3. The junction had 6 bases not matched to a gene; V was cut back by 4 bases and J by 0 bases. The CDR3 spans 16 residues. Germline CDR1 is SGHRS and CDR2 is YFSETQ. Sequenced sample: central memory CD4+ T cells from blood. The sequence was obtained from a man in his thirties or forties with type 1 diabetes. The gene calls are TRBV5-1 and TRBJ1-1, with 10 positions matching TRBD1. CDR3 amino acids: CASSLGQGLMNTEAFF. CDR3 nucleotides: TGCGCCAGCAGCCTGGGACAGGGGCTTATGAACACTGAAGCTTTCTTT.